This T cell receptor beta chain was documented in a study of shared clonotypes between healthy human individuals. Healthy HIV-negative adults without recent acute infections or vaccinations served as donors. Adults of Caucasian background living in Nashville, Tennessee made up all donors. Notes on the study in general: Unshared clonotypes carried lower generation probabilities than those common to all four donors. Naive subsets tended to show greater estimated richness than memory subsets.

Sequencing was performed with immunoSEQ multiplex PCR; in TCRdb, only in-frame clones are kept and a portion is missing. The sample has approximately 980,000 clones; around three quarters are singletons. Worth noting for this clone: Its target is not known.

Sequenced sample: memory CD4+ T cells sorted from blood. Subset specified: CD45RA-negative fraction. This clonotype was obtained from a man aged 18-30 years in good health.

The CDR3 region has the DNA TGTGCCAGCACCGGGAATGGGGTGAACACTGAAGCTTTCTTT. Protein product: CASTGNGVNTEAFF. The chain links TRBV9 to TRBJ1-1, with D hard to call. This CDR3 is 14 amino acids long. CDR1 is SGDLS and CDR2 is YYNGEE in the germline V gene. V shed 6 bases and J shed 0 bases, with 12 bases lying between them.